The rows below give T cell receptor beta chains drawn from one sample of a study of OX40 agonist ivuxolimab in advanced cancers. The data were produced by immunoSEQ multiplex PCR, yet TCRdb's version contains in-frame clones alone and is incomplete. The data hold approximately 90,000 clones, with around 85% observed a single time. The starting material was CD4+ or CD8+ T cells sorted from blood, obtained in a trial of the OX40 agonist ivuxolimab. The receptors were gathered from an adult with an advanced solid tumor such as melanoma, head and neck, liver or kidney cancer. CDR3s include the opening cysteine and the closing phenylalanine or tryptophan. D genes are given only for firm matches. Clone size appears in some rows only: once, few, many, or a class for an expanded clone.

D | J | size | V | CDR3 | DNA
TRBD1 | TRBJ1-5 | NA | TRBV28 | CASSPGQEFNQPQHF | TGTGCCAGCAGTCCAGGACAGGAATTCAATCAGCCCCAGCATTTT
TRBD1 | TRBJ2-1 | NA | TRBV7-7 | CAVGTVPYNEQFF | TGTGCTGTCGGGACAGTTCCATACAATGAGCAGTTCTTC
NA | TRBJ1-1 | NA | TRBV28 | CASSPRTENTEAFF | TGTGCCAGCAGTCCACGGACGGAGAACACTGAAGCTTTCTTT
TRBD2 | TRBJ2-3 | NA | TRBV28 | CASSRLAGGPGDTQYF | TGTGCCAGCAGTCGACTAGCGGGAGGGCCAGGAGATACGCAGTATTTT
NA | TRBJ1-1 | NA | TRBV6-6 | CATAVLNTEAFF | TGTGCCACCGCGGTCTTGAACACTGAAGCTTTCTTT
NA | TRBJ2-1 | NA | TRBV11-3 | CASSATGTHQFF | TGTGCCAGCAGTGCGACCGGGACTCACCAATTCTTC
NA | TRBJ2-4 | NA | TRBV6-5 | CASGIQGYDIQYF | TGTGCCAGCGGGATACAGGGTTACGACATTCAGTACTTC
NA | TRBJ2-1 | NA | TRBV5-1 | CASSLGQYNEQFF | TGCGCCAGCAGCCTAGGACAGTACAATGAGCAGTTCTTC
NA | TRBJ2-5 | NA | TRBV2 | CASSEGPSETQYF | TGTGCCAGCAGTGAAGGGCCGAGTGAGACCCAGTACTTC
TRBD2 | TRBJ2-7 | NA | TRBV27 | CASSPSPTPGLATYYEQYF | TGTGCCAGCAGTCCTAGTCCCACGCCGGGACTAGCGACTTACTACGAGCAGTACTTC
TRBD2 | TRBJ2-1 | NA | TRBV9 | CASSVAGVGDEQFF | TGTGCCAGCAGCGTCGCGGGGGTAGGTGATGAGCAGTTCTTC
NA | TRBJ2-5 | NA | TRBV6-5 | CASSTQGRGETQYF | TGTGCCAGCAGTACACAGGGGAGGGGGGAGACCCAGTACTTC
NA | TRBJ2-6 | NA | TRBV27 | CASSFLRWLQSRANVLTF | TGTGCCAGCAGTTTTCTCCGCTGGCTACAAAGTCGGGCCAACGTCCTGACTTTC
NA | TRBJ1-2 | NA | TRBV28 | CASSLPLAVAVHGYTF | TGTGCCAGCAGTTTACCCCTGGCCGTGGCAGTTCATGGCTACACCTTC
NA | TRBJ1-4 | NA | TRBV4-1 | CASSQGPRREKLFF | TGCGCCAGCAGCCAAGGACCCCGGCGGGAAAAACTGTTTTTT
TRBD2 | TRBJ2-1 | few | TRBV4-3 | CASSQDWGGILLAGNNEQFF | TGCGCCAGCAGCCAAGATTGGGGGGGCATCTTACTAGCGGGGAACAATGAGCAGTTCTTC
NA | TRBJ2-7 | NA | TRBV7-9 | CASNPRLGRGDEQYF | TGTGCCAGCAACCCCCGTCTCGGCAGGGGTGACGAGCAGTACTTC
TRBD2 | TRBJ2-7 | NA | TRBV27 | CASRGLAVGYEQYF | TGTGCCAGCAGGGGACTAGCGGTCGGCTACGAGCAGTACTTC
NA | TRBJ2-7 | NA | TRBV4-3 | CASSASGAARPYEQYF | TGCGCCAGCAGCGCTTCCGGCGCCGCGCGTCCCTACGAGCAGTACTTC
NA | TRBJ2-3 | few | TRBV7-3 | CASSFYGSRTDTQYF | TGTGCCAGCAGCTTCTACGGGAGTAGAACAGATACGCAGTATTTT
NA | TRBJ1-5 | few | TRBV10-3 | CAISESGGGQPQHF | TGTGCCATCAGTGAGTCGGGCGGGGGCCAGCCCCAGCATTTT
NA | TRBJ2-5 | NA | TRBV5-1 | CASSLSRGETETQYF | TGCGCCAGCAGCTTGTCCAGGGGCGAGACGGAGACCCAGTACTTC
NA | TRBJ2-7 | once | TRBV11-3 | CASSFSGVSSYEQYF | TGTGCCAGCAGCTTTTCGGGAGTTTCCTCCTACGAGCAGTACTTC
NA | TRBJ2-7 | NA | TRBV21-1 | CASNTGLQIQYEQYF | TGTGCCAGCAACACGGGACTCCAGATTCAATACGAGCAGTACTTC
NA | TRBJ2-7 | NA | TRBV11-2 | CASSLNPWFVEQYF | TGTGCCAGCAGCTTAAACCCGTGGTTCGTTGAGCAGTACTTC
NA | TRBJ2-7 | NA | TRBV11-2 | CASSLDQERRDRKTYEQYF | TGTGCCAGCAGCTTAGATCAGGAGCGGAGAGACAGGAAAACCTACGAGCAGTACTTC
TRBD1 | TRBJ2-7 | NA | TRBV18 | CASSRGTDYEQYF | TGTGCCAGCTCACGGGGGACAGACTACGAGCAGTACTTC
NA | TRBJ2-3 | NA | TRBV7-3 | CASSLNPPPDTQYF | TGTGCCAGCAGCTTAAACCCCCCTCCAGATACGCAGTATTTT
TRBD2 | TRBJ2-2 | NA | TRBV2 | CASSELAGFAGELFF | TGTGCCAGCTCCGAACTAGCGGGCTTTGCCGGGGAGCTGTTTTTT
NA | TRBJ2-7 | NA | TRBV28 | CASSWFGAAAYEQYF | TGTGCCAGCAGTTGGTTTGGGGCGGCGGCCTACGAGCAGTACTTC
TRBD2 | TRBJ2-7 | once | TRBV28 | CASRPSGRVFEQYF | TGTGCCAGCAGGCCTAGCGGGAGGGTTTTCGAGCAGTACTTC
NA | TRBJ2-7 | NA | TRBV19 | CASTRGDSYEQYF | TGTGCCAGTACCCGAGGAGACAGCTACGAGCAGTACTTC
NA | TRBJ1-3 | NA | TRBV18 | CASSSQADSGNTIYF | TGTGCCAGCTCATCCCAGGCAGACTCTGGAAACACCATATATTTT
NA | TRBJ2-7 | few | TRBV5-1 | CASSGWTAGEQYF | TGCGCCAGCAGCGGATGGACGGCGGGCGAGCAGTACTTC
NA | TRBJ2-5 | NA | TRBV7-2 | CASSLSGGGLETQYF | TGTGCCAGCAGCTTGAGTGGGGGCGGGTTAGAGACCCAGTACTTC
NA | TRBJ2-3 | NA | TRBV19 | CASSQWGTVTDTQYF | TGTGCCAGTAGTCAATGGGGGACTGTTACAGATACGCAGTATTTT
NA | TRBJ2-4 | NA | TRBV5-4 | CASSLMGGQDIQYF | TGTGCCAGCAGCTTGATGGGGGGCCAGGACATTCAGTACTTC
NA | TRBJ2-2 | NA | TRBV10-2 | CASLGGRTGELFF | TGCGCCAGTTTGGGCGGGCGTACCGGGGAGCTGTTTTTT
TRBD1 | TRBJ1-4 | NA | TRBV28 | CAGQGGTNEKLFF | TGTGCCGGACAGGGGGGGACAAATGAAAAACTGTTTTTT
NA | TRBJ2-5 | NA | TRBV5-1 | CASSYGQETQYF | TGCGCCAGCAGCTACGGGCAAGAGACCCAGTACTTC
TRBD1 | TRBJ1-2 | once | TRBV27 | CASRGIPLWDSGLSSYGYTF | TGTGCCAGCAGGGGGATACCGCTTTGGGACAGCGGTTTGTCATCCTATGGCTACACCTTC
NA | TRBJ2-1 | once | TRBV2 | CASKGDGINEQFF | TGTGCCAGCAAGGGGGATGGTATCAATGAGCAGTTCTTC